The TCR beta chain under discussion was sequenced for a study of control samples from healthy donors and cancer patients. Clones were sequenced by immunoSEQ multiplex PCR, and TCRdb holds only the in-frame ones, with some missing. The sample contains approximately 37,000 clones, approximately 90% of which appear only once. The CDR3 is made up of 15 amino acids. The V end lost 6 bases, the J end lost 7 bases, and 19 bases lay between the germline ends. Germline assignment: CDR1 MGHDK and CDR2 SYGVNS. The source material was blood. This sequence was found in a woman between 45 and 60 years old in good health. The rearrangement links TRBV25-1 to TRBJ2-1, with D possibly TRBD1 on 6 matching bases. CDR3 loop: CASSLDGGWVNEQFF. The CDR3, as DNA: TGTGCCAGCAGCCTGGATGGGGGCTGGGTAAATGAGCAGTTCTTC.